This is a list of T cell receptor beta chains from one sample in a study of cytomegalovirus exposure and HLA in healthy donors. The method was immunoSEQ multiplex PCR; TCRdb's version includes in-frame clones alone and lacks a portion of them. The sample shows 150,000 or so clones, around 75% of them seen only once. Material: PBMCs. The receptors come from a woman aged 18 to 35 in good health and CMV-seronegative. CDR3s include the opening cysteine and the closing phenylalanine or tryptophan. Fields, in order: CDR3 protein, CDR3 DNA, J gene, V gene, D gene, clone size. A D gene is named only where the DNA matches it firmly. Clone size is given for some rows only: seen once, a few or many times, or a class if the clone is expanded.

CDR3 protein: CASSVGPGGAPSSYNEQFF; CDR3 DNA: TGTGCCAGCAGCGTGGGACCGGGGGGAGCCCCGAGCTCCTACAATGAGCAGTTCTTC; J gene: TRBJ2-1; V gene: TRBV9; D gene: TRBD2; clone size: NA
CDR3 protein: CASRTGTSGRGEQFF; CDR3 DNA: TGTGCCAGCAGAACCGGGACTAGCGGGAGGGGGGAGCAGTTCTTC; J gene: TRBJ2-1; V gene: TRBV2; D gene: TRBD2; clone size: NA
CDR3 protein: CASTTSGGLGKETQYF; CDR3 DNA: TGTGCCAGCACGACTAGCGGGGGGCTAGGAAAAGAGACCCAGTACTTC; J gene: TRBJ2-5; V gene: TRBV9; D gene: TRBD2; clone size: NA
CDR3 protein: CASRQGLNYGYTF; CDR3 DNA: TGTGCCAGCAGACAGGGGCTTAACTATGGCTACACCTTC; J gene: TRBJ1-2; V gene: TRBV6-5; D gene: TRBD1; clone size: NA
CDR3 protein: CASGAFITGELFF; CDR3 DNA: TGCGCCAGCGGGGCCTTTATCACCGGGGAGCTGTTTTTT; J gene: TRBJ2-2; V gene: TRBV5-1; D gene: NA; clone size: NA
CDR3 protein: CASRGTSETQYF; CDR3 DNA: TGTGCCAGCAGAGGGACTAGTGAGACCCAGTACTTC; J gene: TRBJ2-5; V gene: TRBV2; D gene: TRBD2; clone size: NA
CDR3 protein: CASSLYGGGELFF; CDR3 DNA: TGTGCCAGCAGCTTGTACGGAGGCGGGGAGCTGTTTTTT; J gene: TRBJ2-2; V gene: TRBV5-6; D gene: NA; clone size: once
CDR3 protein: CASSLGDRDYGYTF; CDR3 DNA: TGCGCCAGCAGCTTGGGAGACAGGGACTATGGCTACACCTTC; J gene: TRBJ1-2; V gene: TRBV5-1; D gene: TRBD1; clone size: NA
CDR3 protein: CASSLTGLSGNTIYF; CDR3 DNA: TGTGCCAGCAGTTTGACAGGCCTCTCTGGAAACACCATATATTTT; J gene: TRBJ1-3; V gene: TRBV28; D gene: NA; clone size: NA
CDR3 protein: CAWTSGRINEQFF; CDR3 DNA: TGTGCCTGGACTAGCGGGAGGATCAATGAGCAGTTCTTC; J gene: TRBJ2-1; V gene: TRBV30; D gene: TRBD2; clone size: NA
CDR3 protein: CASSLSVAGPYTDTQYF; CDR3 DNA: TGTGCCAGCAGTTTATCGGTCGCGGGGCCCTACACAGATACGCAGTATTTT; J gene: TRBJ2-3; V gene: TRBV27; D gene: NA; clone size: few
CDR3 protein: CATTGTNQPQHF; CDR3 DNA: TGTGCCACCACAGGGACCAATCAGCCCCAGCATTTT; J gene: TRBJ1-5; V gene: TRBV19; D gene: NA; clone size: NA
CDR3 protein: CATSEGSNTEAFF; CDR3 DNA: TGTGCCACCTCCGAGGGATCGAACACTGAAGCTTTCTTT; J gene: TRBJ1-1; V gene: TRBV2; D gene: NA; clone size: NA
CDR3 protein: CASSLAGAGNYEQYF; CDR3 DNA: TGTGCCAGCAGCTTAGCGGGCGCAGGGAACTACGAGCAGTACTTC; J gene: TRBJ2-7; V gene: TRBV7-9; D gene: NA; clone size: NA
CDR3 protein: CASSLETFTVSGNTIYF; CDR3 DNA: TGCGCCAGCAGCTTGGAGACATTCACGGTCTCTGGAAACACCATATATTTT; J gene: TRBJ1-3; V gene: TRBV5-1; D gene: NA; clone size: few
CDR3 protein: CASGLVLSLAGGPPQFF; CDR3 DNA: TGTGCTAGTGGTTTGGTACTTTCACTAGCGGGAGGACCCCCGCAGTTCTTC; J gene: TRBJ2-1; V gene: TRBV12-5; D gene: TRBD2; clone size: few